This entry lists 7 T cell receptor beta chains sequenced from one sample in a study of T-cell reconstitution after alpha-beta-depleted transplantation in children. Unique molecular identifiers were incorporated into the prepared TCRbeta library. TCRdb re-derived calls from the PCR reads in MiXCR, one entry per CDR3 protein. Of approximately 300,000 distinct CDR3 sequences listed, roughly 10% are singletons. Sequencing used peripheral blood, obtained 180 days after TCRalphabeta/CD19-depleted stem cell transplant. The receptor set was obtained from a male patient aged 2 to 10 who had a stem cell transplant for chronic granulomatous disease, so the T cells may come from the graft donor.

The V and J genes are TRBV19 and TRBJ1-5, with a tentative D call TRBD1 (6 bases). V lost 7 bases, J lost 7 bases, and 17 bases lay in between. Germline CDR1 LNHDA, CDR2 SQIVND (reference sequence). The CDR3 runs to 14 residues. For the CDR3, the DNA is TGTGCCAGTACCCCTCACAGGGTGGACCAGCCCCAGCATTTT. This gives the protein CASTPHRVDQPQHF.

This clonotype was seen many times. The CDR3 loop reads CSVASLAGGSYEQYF. DNA of the CDR3: TGCAGCGTTGCCTCTCTAGCGGGAGGCTCCTACGAGCAGTACTTC. V gene TRBV29-1 combines with J gene TRBJ2-7, with 11 bases identical to TRBD2. V gave up 4 bases and J gave up 0 bases; unmatched junction bases: 5. The CDR3 has 15 amino acids. CDR1 SQVTM and CDR2 ANQGSEA come from the germline V gene.

This clonotype has ten or more counts. In DNA, the CDR3 is TGCAGAGGAAGCTCCTACAATGAGCAGTTCTTC. This gives the protein CRGSSYNEQFF. This chain joins TRBV20-1 and TRBJ2-1; no firm D call. CDR1 DFQATT and CDR2 SNEGSKA come from the germline V gene (reference sequence). The CDR3 is made up of 11 amino acids.

This clonotype was detected many times. V usage is TRBV18 and J usage is TRBJ2-5; TRBD2 matches at 9 bases. CDR1 and CDR2 from the germline V gene are KGHSH and LQKENI. V gave up 1 base and J gave up 3 bases; unmatched junction bases: 6. CDR3 length: 16 residues. The CDR3 coding sequence is TGTGCCAGCTCACCACAGATAGCGGGAGAAAAAGAGACCCAGTACTTC. This translates into CASSPQIAGEKETQYF.

This clonotype has at least ten counts. V usage is TRBV7-8 and J usage is TRBJ2-7, with D possibly TRBD2 on 6 matching bases. Deletions cut 5 bases from V and 3 bases from J, with 17 bases between. From germline, CDR1 is SGHVS and CDR2 FQNEAQ. The CDR3 totals 15 residues. CDR3 in amino acids: CASSRYSGRNYEQYF. DNA of the CDR3: TGTGCCAGCAGCCGTTATAGCGGACGGAACTACGAGCAGTACTTC.

This clonotype was found many times. The rearrangement uses TRBV12-3 or TRBV12-4 and TRBJ1-1; possible D gene TRBD1, 5 bases. The V gene lost 5 bases and the J gene lost 1 base, with 14 bases spanning the gap. This CDR3 contains 15 residues. The CDR3 nucleotides read TGTGCCAGCAGTCACCGTGCTGGGGGGAACACTGAAGCTTTCTTT. Its translation: CASSHRAGGNTEAFF.

The CDR3 DNA is TGTGCCAGTGCGGGACTAGCGGGCACAGATACGCAGTATTTT. This codes for CASAGLAGTDTQYF. This chain uses TRBV5-4 with TRBJ2-3; 11 nucleotides line up with TRBD2. V dropped 8 bases and J dropped 1; count of bases not matched to a gene: 3. The CDR3 runs 14 residues. Germline lookup yields CDR1 SGHNT and CDR2 YYREEE (reference sequence).